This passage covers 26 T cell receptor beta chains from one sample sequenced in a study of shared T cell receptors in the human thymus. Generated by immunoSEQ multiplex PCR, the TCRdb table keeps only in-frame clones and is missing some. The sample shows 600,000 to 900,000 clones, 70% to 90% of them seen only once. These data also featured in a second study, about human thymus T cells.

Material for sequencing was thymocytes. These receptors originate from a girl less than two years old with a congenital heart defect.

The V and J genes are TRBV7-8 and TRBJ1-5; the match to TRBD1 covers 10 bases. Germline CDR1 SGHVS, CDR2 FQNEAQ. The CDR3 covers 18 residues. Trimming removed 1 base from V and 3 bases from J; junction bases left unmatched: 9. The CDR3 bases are TGTGCCAGCAGCTTAGAACGGGACAGGGGTCCCTTCAATCAGCCCCAGCATTTT. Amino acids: CASSLERDRGPFNQPQHF.

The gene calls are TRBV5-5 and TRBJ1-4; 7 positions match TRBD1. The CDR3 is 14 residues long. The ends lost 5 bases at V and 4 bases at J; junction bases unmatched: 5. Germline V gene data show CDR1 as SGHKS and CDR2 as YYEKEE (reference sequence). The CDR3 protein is CASSNRGINEKLFF. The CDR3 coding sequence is TGTGCCAGCAGTAACAGGGGCATTAATGAAAAACTGTTTTTT.

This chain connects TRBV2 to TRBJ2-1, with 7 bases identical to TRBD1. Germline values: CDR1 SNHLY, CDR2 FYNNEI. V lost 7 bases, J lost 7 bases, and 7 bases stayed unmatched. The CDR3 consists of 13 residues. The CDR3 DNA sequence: TGTGCCAGCATCAAGACAGGGATGAATGAGCAGTTCTTC. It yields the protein CASIKTGMNEQFF.

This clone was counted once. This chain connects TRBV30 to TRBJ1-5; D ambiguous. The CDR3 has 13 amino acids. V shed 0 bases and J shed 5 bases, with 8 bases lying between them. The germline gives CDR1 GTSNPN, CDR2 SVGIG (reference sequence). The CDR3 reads CAWSVQAYQPQHF. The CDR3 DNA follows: TGTGCCTGGAGTGTACAAGCGTATCAGCCCCAGCATTTT.

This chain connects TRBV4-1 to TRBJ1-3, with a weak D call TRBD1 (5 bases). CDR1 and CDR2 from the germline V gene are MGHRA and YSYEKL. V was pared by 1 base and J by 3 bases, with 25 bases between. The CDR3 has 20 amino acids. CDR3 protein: CASSQVDSGDRANVGNTIYF. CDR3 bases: TGCGCCAGCAGCCAAGTGGACTCGGGGGATCGCGCGAACGTTGGAAACACCATATATTTT.

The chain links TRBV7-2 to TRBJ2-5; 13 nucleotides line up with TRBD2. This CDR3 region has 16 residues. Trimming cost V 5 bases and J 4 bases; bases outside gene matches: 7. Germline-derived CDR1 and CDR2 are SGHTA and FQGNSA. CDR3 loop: CASSPMTSGGRETQYF. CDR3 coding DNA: TGTGCCAGCAGCCCGATGACTAGCGGGGGGAGAGAGACCCAGTACTTC.

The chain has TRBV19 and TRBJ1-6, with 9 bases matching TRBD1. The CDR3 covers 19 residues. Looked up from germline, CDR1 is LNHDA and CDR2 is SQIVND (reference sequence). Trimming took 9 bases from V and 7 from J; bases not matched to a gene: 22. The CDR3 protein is CASTITGQGSPLRNSPLHF. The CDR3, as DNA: TGTGCCAGCACCATAACGGGACAGGGTTCCCCATTGAGAAATTCACCCCTCCACTTT.

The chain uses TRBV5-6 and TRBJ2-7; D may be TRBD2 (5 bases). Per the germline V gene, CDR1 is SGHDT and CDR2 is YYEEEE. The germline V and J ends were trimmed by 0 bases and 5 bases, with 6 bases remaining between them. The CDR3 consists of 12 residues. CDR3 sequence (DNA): TGTGCCAGCAGCTTGGACGGGGACGAGCAGTACTTC. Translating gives CASSLDGDEQYF. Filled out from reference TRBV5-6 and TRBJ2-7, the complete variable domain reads DAGVTQSPTHLIKTRGQQVTLRCSPKSGHDTVSWYQQALGQGPQFIFQYYEEEERQRGNFPDRFSGHQFPNYSSELNVNALLLGDSALYLCASSLDGDEQYFGPGTRLTVT.

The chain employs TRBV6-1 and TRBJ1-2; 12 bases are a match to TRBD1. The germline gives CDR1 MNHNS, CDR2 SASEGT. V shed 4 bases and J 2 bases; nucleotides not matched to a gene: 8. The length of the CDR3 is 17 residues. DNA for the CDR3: TGTGCCAGCAGTGTAAATCGGGACAGGGGGCCAAACTATGGCTACACCTTC. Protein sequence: CASSVNRDRGPNYGYTF.

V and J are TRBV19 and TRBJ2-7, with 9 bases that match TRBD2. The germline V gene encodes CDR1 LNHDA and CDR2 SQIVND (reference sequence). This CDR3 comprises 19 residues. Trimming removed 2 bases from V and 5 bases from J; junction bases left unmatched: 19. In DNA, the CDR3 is TGTGCCAGTAGTATATCCCCGCGACTAGCGGAGACTCATCTCAACGAGCAGTACTTC. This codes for CASSISPRLAETHLNEQYF. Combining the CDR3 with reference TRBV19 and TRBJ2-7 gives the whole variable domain DGGITQSPKYLFRKEGQNVTLSCEQNLNHDAMYWYRQDPGQGLRLIYYSQIVNDFQKGDIAEGYSVSREKKESFPLTVTSAQKNPTAFYLCASSISPRLAETHLNEQYFGPGTRLTVT.

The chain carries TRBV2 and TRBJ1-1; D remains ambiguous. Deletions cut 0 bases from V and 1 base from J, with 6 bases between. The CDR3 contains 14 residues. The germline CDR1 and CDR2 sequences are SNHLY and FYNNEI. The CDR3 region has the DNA TGTGCCAGCAGTGAAGCACAAGAGAACACTGAAGCTTTCTTT. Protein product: CASSEAQENTEAFF. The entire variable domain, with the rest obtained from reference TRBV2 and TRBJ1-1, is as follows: EPEVTQTPSHQVTQMGQEVILRCVPISNHLYFYWYRQILGQKVEFLVSFYNNEISEKSEIFDDQFSVERPDGSNFTLKIRSTKLEDSAMYFCASSEAQENTEAFFGQGTRLTVV.

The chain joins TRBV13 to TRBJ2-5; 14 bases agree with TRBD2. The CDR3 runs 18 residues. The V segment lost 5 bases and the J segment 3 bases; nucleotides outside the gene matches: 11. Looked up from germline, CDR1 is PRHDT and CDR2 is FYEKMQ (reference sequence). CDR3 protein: CASSPPRWTSGGKETQYF. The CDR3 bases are TGTGCCAGCAGCCCTCCCCGTTGGACTAGCGGGGGGAAAGAGACCCAGTACTTC.

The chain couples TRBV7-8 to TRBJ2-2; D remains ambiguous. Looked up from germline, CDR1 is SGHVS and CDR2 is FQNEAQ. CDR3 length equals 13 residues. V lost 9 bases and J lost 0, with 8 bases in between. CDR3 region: CASLRANTGELFF. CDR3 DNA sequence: TGTGCCAGTCTCCGGGCGAACACCGGGGAGCTGTTTTTT.

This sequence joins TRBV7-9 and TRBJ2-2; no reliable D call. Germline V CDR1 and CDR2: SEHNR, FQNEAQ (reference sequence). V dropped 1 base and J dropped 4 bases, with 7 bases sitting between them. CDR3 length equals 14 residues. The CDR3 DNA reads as TGTGCCAGCAGCTTAGTCAGTACCACCGGGGAGCTGTTTTTT. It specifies CASSLVSTTGELFF.

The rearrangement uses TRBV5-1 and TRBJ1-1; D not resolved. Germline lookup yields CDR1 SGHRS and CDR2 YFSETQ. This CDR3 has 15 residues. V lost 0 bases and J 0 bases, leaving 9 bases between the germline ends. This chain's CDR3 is CASSLAPSLNTEAFF. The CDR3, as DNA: TGCGCCAGCAGCTTGGCTCCCAGTTTGAACACTGAAGCTTTCTTT.

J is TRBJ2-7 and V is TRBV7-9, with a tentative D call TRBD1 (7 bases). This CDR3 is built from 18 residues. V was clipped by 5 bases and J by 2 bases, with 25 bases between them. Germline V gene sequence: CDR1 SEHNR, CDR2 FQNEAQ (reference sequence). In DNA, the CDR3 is TGTGCCAGCAGCACCCGGCCGAGACAGGGAGGAGAGACCTACGAGCAGTACTTC. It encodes CASSTRPRQGGETYEQYF.

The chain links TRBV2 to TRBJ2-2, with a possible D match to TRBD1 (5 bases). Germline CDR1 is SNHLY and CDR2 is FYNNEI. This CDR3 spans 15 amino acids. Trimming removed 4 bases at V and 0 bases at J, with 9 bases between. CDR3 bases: TGTGCCAGCAGTGCTTGGGGCGCGAACACCGGGGAGCTGTTTTTT. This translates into CASSAWGANTGELFF.

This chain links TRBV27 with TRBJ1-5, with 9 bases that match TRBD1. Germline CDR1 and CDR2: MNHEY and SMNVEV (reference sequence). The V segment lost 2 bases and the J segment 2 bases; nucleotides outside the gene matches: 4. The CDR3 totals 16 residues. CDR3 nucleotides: TGTGCCAGCAGTTTACCCCGGGACAGGGGCAATCAGCCCCAGCATTTT. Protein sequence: CASSLPRDRGNQPQHF.

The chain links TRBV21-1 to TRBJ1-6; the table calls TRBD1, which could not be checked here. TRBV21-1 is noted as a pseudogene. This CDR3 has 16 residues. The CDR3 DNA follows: TGTGCCAGCAGCAATTGTCCCAGGGGGTATAATTCACCCCTCCACTTT. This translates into CASSNCPRGYNSPLHF.

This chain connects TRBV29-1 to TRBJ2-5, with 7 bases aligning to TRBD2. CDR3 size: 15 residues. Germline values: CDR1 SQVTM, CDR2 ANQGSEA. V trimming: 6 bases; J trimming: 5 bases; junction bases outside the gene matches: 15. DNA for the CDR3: TGCAGCGTCAGTTGTGGGGGGGGGAAAGGGGAGACCCAGTACTTC. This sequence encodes CSVSCGGGKGETQYF.

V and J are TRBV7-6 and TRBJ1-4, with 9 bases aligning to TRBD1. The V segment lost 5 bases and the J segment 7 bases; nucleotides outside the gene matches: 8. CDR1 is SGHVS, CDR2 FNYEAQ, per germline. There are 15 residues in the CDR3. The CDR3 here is CASSPRDRESEKLFF. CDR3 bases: TGTGCCAGCAGCCCCCGGGACAGGGAAAGTGAAAAACTGTTTTTT.

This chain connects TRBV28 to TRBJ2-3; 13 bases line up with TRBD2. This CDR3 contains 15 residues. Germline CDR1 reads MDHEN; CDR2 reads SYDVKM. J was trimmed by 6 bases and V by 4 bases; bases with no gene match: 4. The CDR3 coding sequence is TGTGCCAGCAGTTCCGGACTAGCGGGGGACGATACGCAGTATTTT. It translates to CASSSGLAGDDTQYF.

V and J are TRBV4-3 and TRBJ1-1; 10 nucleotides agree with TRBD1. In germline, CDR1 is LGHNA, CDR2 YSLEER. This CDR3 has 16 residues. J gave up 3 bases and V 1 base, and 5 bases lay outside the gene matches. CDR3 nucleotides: TGCGCCAGCAGCCAAGCGACAGGGGGCTGCGACACTGAAGCTTTCTTT. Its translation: CASSQATGGCDTEAFF.

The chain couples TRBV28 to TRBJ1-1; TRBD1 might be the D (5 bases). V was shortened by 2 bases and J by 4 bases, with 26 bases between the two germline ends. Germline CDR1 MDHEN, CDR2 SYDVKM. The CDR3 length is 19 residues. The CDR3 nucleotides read TGTGCCAGCAGTTTAAGGACCCTAAAATCCCAGGGAAGCCCCACTGAAGCTTTCTTT. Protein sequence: CASSLRTLKSQGSPTEAFF.

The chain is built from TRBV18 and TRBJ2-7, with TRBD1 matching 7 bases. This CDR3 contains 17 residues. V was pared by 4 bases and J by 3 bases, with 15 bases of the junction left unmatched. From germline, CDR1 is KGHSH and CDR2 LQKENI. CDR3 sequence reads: CASSLRYPDRPGYEQYF. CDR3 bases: TGTGCCAGCTCACTCAGGTATCCGGACAGGCCGGGCTACGAGCAGTACTTC.

CDR3 coding DNA: TGTGCCTGGTCAGTAATTGCCAGGGTTAACGGCTACACCTTC. Its translation is CAWSVIARVNGYTF. This chain links TRBV30 with TRBJ1-2; weak D call: TRBD1 (5 bases). Germline V gene data show CDR1 as GTSNPN and CDR2 as SVGIG (reference sequence). CDR3 size: 14 residues. V was clipped by 5 bases and J by 8 bases, with 21 bases between them. Drawing the rest from reference TRBV30 and TRBJ1-2, the complete variable domain is SQTIHQWPATLVQPVGSPLSLECTVEGTSNPNLYWYRQAAGRGLQLLFYSVGIGQISSEVPQNLSASRPQDRQFILSSKKLLLSDSGFYLCAWSVIARVNGYTFGSGTRLTVV.